These 4 T cell receptor beta chains share one sample of origin, sequenced in a study of T cells after posttransplantation cyclophosphamide. Sequenced by immunoSEQ multiplex PCR; TCRdb stores in-frame clones only, minus some. The profile shows 30,000 to 45,000 clones, approximately 78% of them singletons. Cyclophosphamide on days +3 and +4 followed busulfan-fludarabine conditioning and a marrow graft. Source: CD4+ T cells sorted from blood, taken 1,700 to 2,000 days after a stem cell transplant with posttransplant cyclophosphamide. The receptors come from a female patient aged 40-49 years who received an allogeneic stem cell transplant from a related donor, was CMV-positive, and had no GVHD. Certain T cells may be donor cells from the graft.

The chain employs TRBV28 and TRBJ1-1, with D possibly being TRBD1 (6 bases). Germline CDR1 is MDHEN and CDR2 is SYDVKM. The ends were cut back, 5 bases at V and 6 bases at J, with 13 bases in the middle. The CDR3 has 13 amino acids. The CDR3 DNA is TGTGCCAGCAGTGAACAGGGTTCCGCTGAAGCTTTCTTT. This encodes CASSEQGSAEAFF.

This clone appeared a single time. The rearrangement links TRBV5-1 to TRBJ2-1; no clear D. Trimming took 1 base from V and 7 from J, leaving 12 bases between them. Germline V lookup: CDR1 SGHRS, CDR2 YFSETQ. This CDR3 is 14 amino acids long. Here the CDR3 DNA reads TGCGCCAGCAGCTTGTCGGAGATCTGGAATGAGCAGTTCTTC. Amino acid sequence: CASSLSEIWNEQFF.

The rearrangement joins TRBV7-9 to TRBJ2-4; D might be TRBD2 (6 bases). The CDR3 runs 16 residues. V was cut by 0 bases and J by 7 bases, with 16 bases left in between. Germline values: CDR1 SEHNR, CDR2 FQNEAQ (reference sequence). The CDR3 here is CASSLASNVGGNIQYF. In DNA form, the CDR3 reads TGTGCCAGCAGCTTAGCTTCAAACGTGGGAGGTAACATTCAGTACTTC. The variable domain in full, completed from reference TRBV7-9 and TRBJ2-4, reads DTGVSQNPRHKITKRGQNVTFRCDPISEHNRLYWYRQTLGQGPEFLTYFQNEAQLEKSRLLSDRFSAERPKGSFSTLEIQRTEQGDSAMYLCASSLASNVGGNIQYFGAGTRLSVL.

This sequence joins TRBV6-1 and TRBJ1-4; 7 bases are shared with TRBD1. This CDR3 has 15 residues. Germline CDR1 reads MNHNS; CDR2 reads SASEGT. V shed 7 bases, J shed 0 bases, and the junction held 5 bases outside the gene matches. The CDR3 region is CASTLTGATNEKLFF. CDR3 bases: TGTGCCAGCACCCTAACAGGGGCAACTAATGAAAAACTGTTTTTT.